Following are 21 T cell receptor beta chains from one sample sequenced in a study of cytomegalovirus exposure and HLA in healthy donors (dated by TCRdb to 2016 to 2017). The library was obtained by the immunoSEQ multiplex PCR assay. A mixture of 60 forward primers for TCR Vbeta segments and 13 reverse primers for TCR Jbeta segments was used in the multiplex PCR. TCRdb holds this immuneACCESS table with in-frame rearrangements only. Some clones are missing; in checked studies, unresolved V genes explain under half, and the rest has no known cause. Within this sample are 95,000 to 150,000 clones, with nearly 65% of them counted one time only. The ten biggest clones cover more than 8% of the sample. The specimen was PBMCs. Source of these receptors: a man between 40 and 49 years old in good health and CMV-seropositive.

This clone was detected a few times. The chain links TRBV6-5 to TRBJ1-2; D possibly corresponds to TRBD1 (6 bases). V lost 2 bases, J lost 0 bases, and 10 bases lay in between. Germline CDR1 and CDR2: MNHEY and SVGAGI. The CDR3 is made up of 15 amino acids. DNA for the CDR3: TGTGCCAGCAGTTACGGACAGAACCCTAACTATGGCTACACCTTC. Its translation: CASSYGQNPNYGYTF.

This clone has only a few counts. The rearrangement uses TRBV19 and TRBJ1-1, with TRBD1 identical over 8 bases. J was trimmed by 6 bases and V by 4 bases; bases with no gene match: 4. Per the germline V gene, CDR1 is LNHDA and CDR2 is SQIVND (reference sequence). The CDR3 has 13 residues. The CDR3 nucleotides read TGTGCCAGTAGTAACCAGGGGGCCTCTGAAGCTTTCTTT. Its translation: CASSNQGASEAFF.

This chain connects TRBV5-1 to TRBJ1-6; a weak D match, TRBD1 (6 bases). CDR1 and CDR2 from the germline V gene are SGHRS and YFSETQ. The length of the CDR3 is 15 residues. The ends were cut back, 1 base at V and 8 bases at J, with 13 bases in the middle. Written as DNA, the CDR3 is TGCGCCAGCAGCTTGCCGACAGGTAGTGATTCACCCCTCCACTTT. It codes for CASSLPTGSDSPLHF.

V usage is TRBV9 and J usage is TRBJ2-3, with D possibly matching TRBD2 (6 bases). CDR1 is SGDLS, CDR2 YYNGEE, per germline. The germline V and J ends were trimmed by 5 bases and 3 bases, with 16 bases remaining between them. This CDR3 contains 15 residues. As DNA, the CDR3 is TGTGCCAGCAGATCAGGACTATCCAGGACAGATACGCAGTATTTT. Translation: CASRSGLSRTDTQYF.

The chain is built from TRBV5-4 and TRBJ2-5; 9 bases align to TRBD1. The CDR3 spans 15 residues. V lost 4 bases to trimming and J lost 4 bases; unmatched junction nucleotides: 8. Per the germline V gene, CDR1 is SGHNT and CDR2 is YYREEE (reference sequence). As DNA, the CDR3 is TGTGCCAGCAGCAAGGGACAGGGAATCGGAGAGACCCAGTACTTC. Protein: CASSKGQGIGETQYF.

This clone was counted between two and nine times. The chain recombines TRBV4-3 with TRBJ2-7; 8 nucleotides agree with TRBD2. CDR1 LGHNA and CDR2 YSLEER come from the germline V gene. The CDR3 spans 16 residues. V shed 0 bases, J shed 4 bases, and the junction held 8 bases outside the gene matches. CDR3: CASSQDKRESIYEQYF. CDR3 coding DNA: TGCGCCAGCAGCCAAGATAAGCGGGAGTCAATTTACGAGCAGTACTTC.

This chain uses TRBV11-2 with TRBJ2-6, with D tentatively TRBD2 (5 bases). V lost 5 bases and J lost 1, with 9 bases in between. The CDR3 is 15 amino acids. The germline CDR1 and CDR2 sequences are SGHAT and FQNNGV. In DNA, the CDR3 is TGTGCCAGCAGCACCCCGGGATCTGGGGCCAACGTCCTGACTTTC. As protein: CASSTPGSGANVLTF.

The V gene is TRBV5-4, the J gene TRBJ2-7, with a weak D call TRBD1 (5 bases). The CDR3 extends over 14 amino acids. V was cut by 0 bases and J by 6 bases, with 13 bases left in between. The V gene's germline CDR1 is SGHNT and CDR2 YYREEE (reference sequence). The CDR3 DNA reads as TGTGCCAGCAGCTTGGAGGGGCAAGGGCTCGAGCAGTACTTC. This sequence encodes CASSLEGQGLEQYF.

The V and J genes are TRBV2 and TRBJ1-5; D perhaps matches TRBD1 (5 bases). Trimming left V 2 bases short and J 2 bases short, with 10 bases between. Germline V gene data show CDR1 as SNHLY and CDR2 as FYNNEI. This CDR3 is 15 amino acids long. The CDR3 coding sequence is TGTGCCAGCAGTGAACAGGGCTGGGGCAATCAGCCCCAGCATTTT. It yields the protein CASSEQGWGNQPQHF.

V gene TRBV10-3 combines with J gene TRBJ2-1, with 10 positions matching TRBD1. CDR1 ENHRY and CDR2 SYGVKD come from the germline V gene. J was trimmed by 4 bases and V by 4 bases; bases with no gene match: 10. This CDR3 is built from 17 residues. CDR3 sequence reads: CAISVVGQGEFYNEQFF. In nucleotides, the CDR3 is TGTGCCATCAGTGTAGTAGGACAGGGGGAGTTTTACAATGAGCAGTTCTTC.

This clone was seen more than once but under ten times. V and J are TRBV19 and TRBJ1-5, with unresolved D. Germline-derived CDR1 and CDR2 are LNHDA and SQIVND (reference sequence). With 3 bases removed from V and 4 bases from J, the gap between germline ends came to 16 bases. This CDR3 region has 16 residues. CDR3 bases: TGTGCCAGTAGTATTACTCCGGGAGCGATTAATCAGCCCCAGCATTTT. Protein: CASSITPGAINQPQHF.

A few counts support this clone. This chain uses TRBV29-1 with TRBJ1-3; a possible D gene is TRBD1 (6 bases). Trimming pared 3 bases from V and 0 bases from J, leaving 9 bases between. Germline CDR1 is SQVTM and CDR2 is ANQGSEA. The CDR3 spans 14 residues. The CDR3 DNA is TGCAGCGTTGACACAGGGAGCTCTGGAAACACCATATATTTT. This gives the protein CSVDTGSSGNTIYF.

CDR3: CASSSLAGGRETQYF. CDR3 nucleotides: TGTGCCAGCAGTTCGCTAGCGGGGGGGCGGGAGACCCAGTACTTC. The chain couples TRBV6-5 to TRBJ2-5, with TRBD2 identical over 12 bases. With V trimmed by 4 bases and J by 5 bases, 5 bases remained unmatched. Germline values: CDR1 MNHEY, CDR2 SVGAGI. CDR3 size: 15 residues.

The chain employs TRBV28 and TRBJ2-7; D is possibly TRBD2 (6 bases). The V gene lost 3 bases and the J gene lost 2 bases, with 26 bases spanning the gap. The CDR3 has 19 amino acids. CDR1 is MDHEN, CDR2 SYDVKM, per germline. CDR3 region: CASSFPGTSLTHTPYEQYF. CDR3 sequence (DNA): TGTGCCAGCAGTTTCCCCGGGACTTCCTTAACCCATACCCCCTACGAGCAGTACTTC. The entire variable domain, with the rest obtained from reference TRBV28 and TRBJ2-7, is as follows: DVKVTQSSRYLVKRTGEKVFLECVQDMDHENMFWYRQDPGLGLRLIYFSYDVKMKEKGDIPEGYSVSREKKERFSLILESASTNQTSMYLCASSFPGTSLTHTPYEQYFGPGTRLTVT.

The rearrangement joins TRBV7-9 to TRBJ2-1; TRBD2 matches at 7 bases. Germline V gene sequence: CDR1 SEHNR, CDR2 FQNEAQ (reference sequence). V trimming: 10 bases; J trimming: 10 bases; junction bases outside the gene matches: 10. The CDR3 runs to 12 residues. The CDR3 DNA reads as TGTGCCACCCGAGGGGAGGGCCTAGAGCAGTTCTTC. Encoded protein: CATRGEGLEQFF.

The chain joins TRBV19 to TRBJ2-7; 9 nucleotides align to TRBD2. The CDR3 spans 15 residues. Germline CDR1 LNHDA, CDR2 SQIVND (reference sequence). V trimming: 5 bases; J trimming: 1 base; junction bases outside the gene matches: 6. The CDR3 DNA reads as TGTGCCAGTAGTCGAGATAGCGGGGGATCCTACGAGCAGTACTTC. It specifies CASSRDSGGSYEQYF. Filled out from reference TRBV19 and TRBJ2-7, the complete variable domain reads DGGITQSPKYLFRKEGQNVTLSCEQNLNHDAMYWYRQDPGQGLRLIYYSQIVNDFQKGDIAEGYSVSREKKESFPLTVTSAQKNPTAFYLCASSRDSGGSYEQYFGPGTRLTVT.

This rearrangement joins TRBV28 to TRBJ2-7, with a weak D call TRBD1 (6 bases). There are 12 residues in the CDR3. CDR1 is MDHEN, CDR2 SYDVKM, per germline. Trimming took 5 bases from V and 3 from J, leaving 8 bases between them. The CDR3: CASSRRGYEQYF. The CDR3 DNA is TGTGCCAGCAGTCGCAGGGGCTACGAGCAGTACTTC.

This chain uses TRBV6-5 with TRBJ1-4; TRBD1 is a possible D gene (5 bases). There are 15 residues in the CDR3. V shed 2 bases and J shed 3 bases, with 10 bases lying between them. Per the germline V gene, CDR1 is MNHEY and CDR2 is SVGAGI. CDR3 nucleotides: TGTGCCAGCAGTTACGTGGGGCTGGCTAATGAAAAACTGTTTTTT. Translating gives CASSYVGLANEKLFF.

This clone was counted between two and nine times. The V and J genes are TRBV7-8 and TRBJ1-4, with 7 nucleotides matching TRBD1. The CDR3 length is 14 residues. Germline trimming cut 5 bases from V and 7 bases from J; bases unmatched to any gene: 7. Germline V lookup: CDR1 SGHVS, CDR2 FQNEAQ. This chain's CDR3 is CASSMGQLIEKLFF. Written as DNA, the CDR3 is TGTGCCAGCAGCATGGGACAGTTAATTGAAAAACTGTTTTTT.

The V gene is TRBV9, the J gene TRBJ2-3; no reliable D call. From germline, CDR1 is SGDLS and CDR2 YYNGEE. With 5 bases removed from V and 1 base from J, the gap between germline ends came to 11 bases. This CDR3 is 14 amino acids long. CDR3 nucleotides: TGTGCCAGCAGAAGCGAGTCTGGCACAGATACGCAGTATTTT. Protein sequence: CASRSESGTDTQYF.

This chain uses TRBV29-1 with TRBJ1-1; D is ambiguous. The V end was cut by 2 bases, the J end by 1 base, with 8 bases between. The CDR3 spans 13 residues. The germline V gene has CDR1 SQVTM and CDR2 ANQGSEA. The CDR3 DNA follows: TGCAGCGTTGAAAGGACTGAGAACACTGAAGCTTTCTTT. Translated: CSVERTENTEAFF.